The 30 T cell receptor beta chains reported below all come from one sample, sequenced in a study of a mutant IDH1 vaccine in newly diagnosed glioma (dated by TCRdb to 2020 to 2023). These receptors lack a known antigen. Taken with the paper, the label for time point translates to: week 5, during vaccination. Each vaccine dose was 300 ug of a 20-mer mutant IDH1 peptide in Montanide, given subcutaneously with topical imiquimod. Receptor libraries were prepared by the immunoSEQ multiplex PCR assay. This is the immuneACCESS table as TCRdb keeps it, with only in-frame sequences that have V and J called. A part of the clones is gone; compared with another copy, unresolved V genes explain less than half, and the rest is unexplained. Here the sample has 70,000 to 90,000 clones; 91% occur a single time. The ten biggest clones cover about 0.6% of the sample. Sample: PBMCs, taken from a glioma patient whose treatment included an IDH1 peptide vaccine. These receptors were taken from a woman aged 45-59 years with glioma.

DNA for the CDR3: TGTGCCAGCAGCTTAGCTGGGACTAGGACCTTGGGTGGCTACACCTTC. Translating gives CASSLAGTRTLGGYTF. The rearrangement joins TRBV7-9 to TRBJ1-2; maybe TRBD1 (5 bases). The ends were cut back, 0 bases at V and 7 bases at J, with 18 bases in the middle. CDR3 length: 16 amino acids. Looked up from germline, CDR1 is SEHNR and CDR2 is FQNEAQ (reference sequence).

Here the CDR3 reads CASNLEWPLRRGAEQYF. In DNA, the CDR3 is TGTGCCAGCAACCTCGAGTGGCCTCTGAGACGGGGGGCCGAGCAGTACTTC. This chain connects TRBV6-4 to TRBJ2-7; D is possibly TRBD2 (7 bases). This CDR3 region has 17 residues. Germline CDR1 and CDR2: MRHNA and SNTAGT. V was pared by 7 bases and J by 6 bases, with 28 bases between.

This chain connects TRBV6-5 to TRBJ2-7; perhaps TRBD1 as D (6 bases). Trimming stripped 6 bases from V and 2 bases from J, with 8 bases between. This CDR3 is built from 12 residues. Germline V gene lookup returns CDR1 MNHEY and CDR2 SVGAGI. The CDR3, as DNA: TGTGCCAGCAGCCGGGACACCTACGAGCAGTACTTC. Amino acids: CASSRDTYEQYF.

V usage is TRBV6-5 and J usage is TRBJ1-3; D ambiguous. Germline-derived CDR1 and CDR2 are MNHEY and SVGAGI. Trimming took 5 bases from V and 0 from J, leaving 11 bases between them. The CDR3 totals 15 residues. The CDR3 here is CASSLGRTSGNTIYF. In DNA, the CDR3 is TGTGCCAGCAGTCTTGGGAGAACCTCTGGAAACACCATATATTTT.

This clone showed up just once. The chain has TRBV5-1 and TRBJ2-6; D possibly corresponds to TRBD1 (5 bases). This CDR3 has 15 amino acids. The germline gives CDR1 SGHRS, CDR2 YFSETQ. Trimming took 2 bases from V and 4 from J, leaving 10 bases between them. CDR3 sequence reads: CASSLGALGANVLTF. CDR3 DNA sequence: TGCGCCAGCAGCTTAGGGGCGCTGGGGGCCAACGTCCTGACTTTC.

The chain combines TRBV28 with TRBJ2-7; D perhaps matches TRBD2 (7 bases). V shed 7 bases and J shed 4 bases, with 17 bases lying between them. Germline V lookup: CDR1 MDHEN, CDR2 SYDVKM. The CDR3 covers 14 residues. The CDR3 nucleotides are TGTGCCAGCACCCTAAGGGGGGGCGCGTACGAGCAGTACTTC. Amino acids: CASTLRGGAYEQYF. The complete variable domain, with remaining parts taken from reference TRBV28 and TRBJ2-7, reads DVKVTQSSRYLVKRTGEKVFLECVQDMDHENMFWYRQDPGLGLRLIYFSYDVKMKEKGDIPEGYSVSREKKERFSLILESASTNQTSMYLCASTLRGGAYEQYFGPGTRLTVT.

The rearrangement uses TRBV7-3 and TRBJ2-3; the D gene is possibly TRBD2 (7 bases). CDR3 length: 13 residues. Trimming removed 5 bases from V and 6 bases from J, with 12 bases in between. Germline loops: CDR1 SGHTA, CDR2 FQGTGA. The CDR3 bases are TGTGCCAGCAGCCCACAGGGAGGGGATACGCAGTATTTT. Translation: CASSPQGGDTQYF.

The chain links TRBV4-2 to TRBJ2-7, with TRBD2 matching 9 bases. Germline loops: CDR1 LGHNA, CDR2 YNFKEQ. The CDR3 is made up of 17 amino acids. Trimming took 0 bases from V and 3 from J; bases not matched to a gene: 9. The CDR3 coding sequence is TGTGCCAGCAGCCAAGATGTTTGGGGCGGGAGGGGCTACGAGCAGTACTTC. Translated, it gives CASSQDVWGGRGYEQYF.

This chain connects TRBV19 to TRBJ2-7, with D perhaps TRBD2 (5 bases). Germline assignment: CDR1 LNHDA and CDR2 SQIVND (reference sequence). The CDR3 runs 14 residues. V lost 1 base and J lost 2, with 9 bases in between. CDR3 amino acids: CASSIVRGAYEQYF. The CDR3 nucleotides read TGTGCCAGTAGTATAGTACGGGGAGCCTACGAGCAGTACTTC.

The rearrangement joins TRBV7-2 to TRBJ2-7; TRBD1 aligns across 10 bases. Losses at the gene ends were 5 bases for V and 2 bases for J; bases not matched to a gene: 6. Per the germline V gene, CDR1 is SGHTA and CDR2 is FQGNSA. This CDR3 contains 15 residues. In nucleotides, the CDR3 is TGTGCCAGCAGCATACCGGGACAGGGGACCTACGAGCAGTACTTC. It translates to CASSIPGQGTYEQYF.

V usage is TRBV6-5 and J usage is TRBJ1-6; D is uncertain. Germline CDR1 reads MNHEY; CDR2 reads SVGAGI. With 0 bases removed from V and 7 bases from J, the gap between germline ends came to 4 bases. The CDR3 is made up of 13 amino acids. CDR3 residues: CASSYSANSPLHF. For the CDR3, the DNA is TGTGCCAGCAGTTACTCCGCAAATTCACCCCTCCACTTT.

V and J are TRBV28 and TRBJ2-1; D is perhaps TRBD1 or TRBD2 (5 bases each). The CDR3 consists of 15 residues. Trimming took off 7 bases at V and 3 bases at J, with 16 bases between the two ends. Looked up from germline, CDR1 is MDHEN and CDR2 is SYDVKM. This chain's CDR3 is CASTSSSGGYNEQFF. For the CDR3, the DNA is TGTGCCAGCACCTCGAGTAGTGGGGGCTACAATGAGCAGTTCTTC. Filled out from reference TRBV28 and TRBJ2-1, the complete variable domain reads DVKVTQSSRYLVKRTGEKVFLECVQDMDHENMFWYRQDPGLGLRLIYFSYDVKMKEKGDIPEGYSVSREKKERFSLILESASTNQTSMYLCASTSSSGGYNEQFFGPGTRLTVL.

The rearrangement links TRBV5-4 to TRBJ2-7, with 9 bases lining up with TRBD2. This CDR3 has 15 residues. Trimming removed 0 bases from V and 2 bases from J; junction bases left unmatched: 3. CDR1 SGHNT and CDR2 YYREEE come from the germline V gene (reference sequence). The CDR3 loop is CASSLAGGRAYEQYF. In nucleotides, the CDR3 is TGTGCCAGCAGCTTGGCCGGCGGGAGGGCCTACGAGCAGTACTTC.

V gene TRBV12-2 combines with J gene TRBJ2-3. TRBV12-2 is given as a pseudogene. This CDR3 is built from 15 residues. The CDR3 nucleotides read TGTGCAAGCTTCTGGACCGAGCTTCCTTTATACGCGCAGTATTTT. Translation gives CASFWTELPLYAQYF.

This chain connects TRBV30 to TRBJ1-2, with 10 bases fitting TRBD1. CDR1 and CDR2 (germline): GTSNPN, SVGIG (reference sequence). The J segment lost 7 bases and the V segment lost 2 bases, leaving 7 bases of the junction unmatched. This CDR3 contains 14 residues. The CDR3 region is CAWSTGQGVGGYTF. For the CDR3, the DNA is TGTGCCTGGAGTACAGGACAGGGGGTCGGTGGCTACACCTTC.

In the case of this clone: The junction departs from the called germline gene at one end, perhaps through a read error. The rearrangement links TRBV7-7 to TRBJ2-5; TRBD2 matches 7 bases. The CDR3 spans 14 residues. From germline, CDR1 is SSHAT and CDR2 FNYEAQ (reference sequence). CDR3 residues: CASSPGLDKKTQYF. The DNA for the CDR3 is TGTGCTAGCAGCCCCGGACTAGATAAGAAGACCCAGTACTTC.

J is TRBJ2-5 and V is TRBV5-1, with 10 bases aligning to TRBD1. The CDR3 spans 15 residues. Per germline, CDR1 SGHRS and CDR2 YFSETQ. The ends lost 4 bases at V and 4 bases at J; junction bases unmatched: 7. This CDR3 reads CASSPRDRGGETQYF. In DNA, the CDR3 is TGCGCCAGCAGCCCCCGGGACAGGGGAGGAGAGACCCAGTACTTC.

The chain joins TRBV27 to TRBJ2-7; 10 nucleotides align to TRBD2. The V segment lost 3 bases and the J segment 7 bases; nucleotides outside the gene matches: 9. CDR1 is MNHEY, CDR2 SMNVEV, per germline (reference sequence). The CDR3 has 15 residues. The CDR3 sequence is CASSFGPSGSGEQYF. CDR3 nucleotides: TGTGCCAGCAGTTTCGGGCCTAGCGGGAGTGGTGAGCAGTACTTC.

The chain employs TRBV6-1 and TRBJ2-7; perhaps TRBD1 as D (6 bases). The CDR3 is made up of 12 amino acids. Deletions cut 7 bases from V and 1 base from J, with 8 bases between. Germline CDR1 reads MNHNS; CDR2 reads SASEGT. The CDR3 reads CASKGQSYEQYF. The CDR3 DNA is TGTGCCAGCAAAGGACAGTCCTACGAGCAGTACTTC.

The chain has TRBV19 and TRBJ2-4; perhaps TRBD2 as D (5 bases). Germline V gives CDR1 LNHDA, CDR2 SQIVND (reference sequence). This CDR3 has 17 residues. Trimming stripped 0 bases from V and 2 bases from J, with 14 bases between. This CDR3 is CASSIDHRAGTKNIQYF. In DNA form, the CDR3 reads TGTGCCAGTAGTATAGATCATAGGGCCGGGACCAAAAACATTCAGTACTTC.

Written as DNA, the CDR3 is TGTGCCAGCAGCTTGGAACTAGCTACAGATACGCAGTATTTT. Protein sequence: CASSLELATDTQYF. This chain uses TRBV5-4 with TRBJ2-3; D possibly corresponds to TRBD2 (6 bases). The germline CDR1 and CDR2 sequences are SGHNT and YYREEE (reference sequence). The CDR3 consists of 14 residues. V shed 0 bases and J shed 3 bases, with 8 bases lying between them.

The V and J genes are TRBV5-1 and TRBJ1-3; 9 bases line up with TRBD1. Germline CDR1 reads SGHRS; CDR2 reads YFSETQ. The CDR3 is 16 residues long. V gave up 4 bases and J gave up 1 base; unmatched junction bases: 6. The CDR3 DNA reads TGCGCCAGCAGCCTGTGGACAGGGGATTCTGGAAACACCATATATTTT. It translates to CASSLWTGDSGNTIYF.

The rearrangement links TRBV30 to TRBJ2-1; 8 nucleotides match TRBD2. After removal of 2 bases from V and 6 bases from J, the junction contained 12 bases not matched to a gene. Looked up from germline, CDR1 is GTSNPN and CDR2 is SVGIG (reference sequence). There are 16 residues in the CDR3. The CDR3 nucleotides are TGTGCCTGGAGTAGTAAAAGCGGGAGCTCTAGCAATGAGCAGTTCTTC. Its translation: CAWSSKSGSSSNEQFF.

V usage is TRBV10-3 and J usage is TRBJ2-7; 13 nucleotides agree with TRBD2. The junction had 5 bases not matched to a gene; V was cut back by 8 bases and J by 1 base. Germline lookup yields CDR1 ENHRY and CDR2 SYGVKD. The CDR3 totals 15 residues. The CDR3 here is CAIGWTSGRSYEQYF. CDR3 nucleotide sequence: TGTGCCATCGGATGGACTAGCGGGAGATCCTACGAGCAGTACTTC.

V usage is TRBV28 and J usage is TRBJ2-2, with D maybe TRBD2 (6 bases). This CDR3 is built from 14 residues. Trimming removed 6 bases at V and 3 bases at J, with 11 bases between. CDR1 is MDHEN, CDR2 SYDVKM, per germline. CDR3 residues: CASSPGSDTGELFF. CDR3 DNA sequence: TGTGCCAGCAGCCCCGGGAGCGACACCGGGGAGCTGTTTTTT.

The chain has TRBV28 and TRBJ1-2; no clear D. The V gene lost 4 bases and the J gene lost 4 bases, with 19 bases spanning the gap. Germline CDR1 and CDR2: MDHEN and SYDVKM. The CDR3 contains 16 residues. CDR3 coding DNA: TGTGCCAGCAGTTCGCCTACTTTGGGCTCCGGCTATGGCTACACCTTC. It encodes CASSSPTLGSGYGYTF.

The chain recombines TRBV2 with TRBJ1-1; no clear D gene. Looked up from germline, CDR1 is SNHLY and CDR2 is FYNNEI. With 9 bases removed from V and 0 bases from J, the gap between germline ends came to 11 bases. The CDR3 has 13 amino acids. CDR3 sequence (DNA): TGTGCCAGGGGGAGGGAGATGAACACTGAAGCTTTCTTT. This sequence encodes CARGREMNTEAFF.

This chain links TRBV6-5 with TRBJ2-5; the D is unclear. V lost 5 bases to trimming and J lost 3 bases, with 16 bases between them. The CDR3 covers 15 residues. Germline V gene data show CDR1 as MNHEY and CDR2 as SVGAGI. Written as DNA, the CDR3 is TGTGCCAGCAGTAATCGAAATCGCCCTAAAGAGACCCAGTACTTC. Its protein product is CASSNRNRPKETQYF.

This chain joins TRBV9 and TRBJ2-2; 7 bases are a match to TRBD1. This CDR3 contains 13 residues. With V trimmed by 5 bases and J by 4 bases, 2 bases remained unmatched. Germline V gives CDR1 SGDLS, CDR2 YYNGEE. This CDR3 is CASRQGSTGELFF. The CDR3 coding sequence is TGTGCCAGCAGACAGGGGAGCACCGGGGAGCTGTTTTTT.

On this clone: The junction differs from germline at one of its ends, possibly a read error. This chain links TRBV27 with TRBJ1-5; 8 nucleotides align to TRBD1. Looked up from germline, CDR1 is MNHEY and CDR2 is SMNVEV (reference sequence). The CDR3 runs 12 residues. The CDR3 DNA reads TGTGCCAGCAGCCCCCGGACAGGGTCCCTTTATTTT. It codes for CASSPRTGSLYF.